This T cell receptor (beta chain) originates from a study of naive CD8 T cells in extremely preterm neonates. Generated by immunoSEQ multiplex PCR, the TCRdb table keeps only in-frame clones and is missing some. This sample carries over 6,000 clones, 95% to 98% of them seen once, and the ten largest clones take 0.3% to 0.35%. Study-wide results and caveats: Compared with all age groups, preterm neonates showed less repertoire richness. Preterm neonates shared more CDR3 nucleotide sequences (about 2.5%) than older groups.

The V and J ends lost 4 bases and 1 base, in that order; junction bases with no gene match: 8. In germline, CDR1 is SEHNR, CDR2 FQNEAQ (reference sequence). The CDR3 consists of 18 residues. As for this clone: Its antigen is unidentified.

Blood donors were healthy children aged roughly 15-56 months and healthy nonsmoking adults. Per sample, roughly 19,000 to 110,000 naive CD8+ cells were sorted. This TCR was sampled from a human donor in good health. Source material: naive CD8+ T cells from blood. V usage is TRBV7-9 and J usage is TRBJ2-2; 11 nucleotides agree with TRBD2. The CDR3 here is CASSSRRTSGLNTGELFF. CDR3 nucleotide sequence: TGTGCCAGCAGCTCTCGGCGGACTAGCGGGTTGAACACCGGGGAGCTGTTTTTT.